This section outlines one T cell receptor (beta chain) sequence together with its context. The sample is drawn from a study of blood T cells in healthy people across ages. Using a J-beta primer mix together with a sample-barcoded 5' primer, a second PCR was run for roughly 7 to 12 cycles. One entry per CDR3 protein results from TCRdb running MiXCR on the 5' RACE reads. This sample has fewer than 900,000 distinct CDR3 sequences, with around 36% found just once. The sequence was collected from a man in his late teens or twenties in good health. Sequencing was carried out using blood.

The CDR3 is CSARFRDQGDEQYF. In DNA form, the CDR3 reads TGCAGTGCTAGATTCAGGGACCAAGGGGACGAGCAGTACTTC. The chain uses TRBV20-1 and TRBJ2-7; the D call may be TRBD1 or TRBD2 (5 bases each). The CDR3 length is 14 residues. The V end was cut by 2 bases, the J end by 5 bases, with 16 bases between. The V gene's germline CDR1 is DFQATT and CDR2 SNEGSKA (reference sequence).